The T cell receptor (beta chain) described here comes from a study of T cell responses to AZD1222 COVID-19 vaccine. As for this clone: Its specificity is unknown.

Germline CDR1 reads KGHDR; CDR2 reads SFDVKD. The CDR3 is made up of 18 amino acids. V was shortened by 2 bases and J by 0 bases, with 18 bases between the two germline ends. Some clones are missing from TCRdb's copy, which holds only in-frame ones; the method was immunoSEQ multiplex PCR. Here the sample spans under 120,000 clones, 70% to 90% being singletons. Findings of the study overall: Repertoires in all cases were sampled only once the peak T cell response had passed.

The sequence was collected from an adult who received the AZD1222 COVID-19 vaccine. Sequenced material: peripheral blood, taken 28 days after the second AZD1222 dose. J is TRBJ1-2 and V is TRBV24-1; D is unresolved. The CDR3 spells CATSDSTQLSRTNYGYTF. The CDR3 DNA follows: TGTGCCACCAGTGATTCCACGCAGCTGTCCCGGACTAACTATGGCTACACCTTC.